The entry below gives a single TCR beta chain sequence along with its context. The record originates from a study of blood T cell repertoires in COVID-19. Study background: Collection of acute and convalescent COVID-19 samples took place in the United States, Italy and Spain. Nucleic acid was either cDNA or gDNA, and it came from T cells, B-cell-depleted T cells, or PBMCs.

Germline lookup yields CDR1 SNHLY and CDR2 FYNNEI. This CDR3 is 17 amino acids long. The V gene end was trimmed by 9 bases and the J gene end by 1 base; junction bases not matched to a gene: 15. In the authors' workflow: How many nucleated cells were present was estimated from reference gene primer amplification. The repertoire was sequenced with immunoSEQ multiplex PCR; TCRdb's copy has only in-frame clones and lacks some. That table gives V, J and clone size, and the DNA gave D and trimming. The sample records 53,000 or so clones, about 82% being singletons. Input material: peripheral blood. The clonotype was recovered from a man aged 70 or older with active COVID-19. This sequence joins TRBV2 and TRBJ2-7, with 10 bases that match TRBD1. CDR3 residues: CASWPRPDRGSSYEQYF. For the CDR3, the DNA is TGTGCCAGTTGGCCACGCCCGGACAGGGGGTCTTCCTACGAGCAGTACTTC.